Listed here are 9 T cell receptor beta chains from one sample, sequenced in a study of OX40 agonist ivuxolimab in advanced cancers. Profiling relied on immunoSEQ multiplex PCR, and the TCRdb table lists in-frame clones only, not all of them. Found here are some 72,000 clones, 80% to 95% of them singletons; the top ten hold around 0.5%. The specimen was CD4+ or CD8+ T cells sorted from blood, collected in a trial of the OX40 agonist ivuxolimab. The origin of the receptors is an adult with an advanced solid tumor such as melanoma, head and neck, liver or kidney cancer.

This chain links TRBV7-2 with TRBJ1-1; 7 nucleotides align to TRBD1. This CDR3 region has 15 residues. CDR1 is SGHTA and CDR2 is FQGNSA in the germline V gene. The J segment lost 6 bases and the V segment lost 5 bases, leaving 12 bases of the junction unmatched. In DNA form, the CDR3 reads TGTGCCAGCAGCCCAAAATTTGACAGGGCGGCTGAAGCTTTCTTT. Translation gives CASSPKFDRAAEAFF.

This clone has more than one count but fewer than ten. The J gene is TRBJ1-2, the V gene TRBV23-1, with D hard to call. TRBV23-1 is treated as an ORF (open reading frame) with a function not yet certain. The CDR3 is 15 residues long. Deletions cut 2 bases from V and 6 bases from J, with 16 bases between. Here the CDR3 reads CASSQGVGLKHGYTF. The CDR3 DNA reads as TGCGCCAGCAGTCAAGGGGTAGGGCTGAAGCATGGCTACACCTTC.

This clone was counted a single time. The gene calls are TRBV6-5 and TRBJ2-1, with D hard to call. Germline-derived CDR1 and CDR2 are MNHEY and SVGAGI. Trimming shortened V by 0 bases and J by 12 bases, and 15 bases separated the two germline ends. The CDR3 covers 14 residues. The CDR3 loop reads CASSYSKSLPRQFF. DNA for the CDR3: TGTGCCAGCAGTTACTCGAAGTCGCTCCCGAGGCAGTTCTTC.

The CDR3 DNA is TGTGCCAGCAGTAGAACAGGGGACAGGGATACGCAGTATTTT. As protein: CASSRTGDRDTQYF. J is TRBJ2-3 and V is TRBV9; 8 nucleotides align to TRBD1. This CDR3 spans 14 amino acids. In germline, CDR1 is SGDLS, CDR2 YYNGEE. V lost 5 bases, J lost 6 bases, and 8 bases stayed unmatched.

The chain recombines TRBV10-2 with TRBJ1-1, with no clear D. V lost 3 bases and J lost 1, with 3 bases in between. The CDR3 sequence is 12 residues long. Germline CDR1 is WSHSY and CDR2 is SAAADI. The CDR3 DNA is TGCGCCAGCAGTGACAGGAACACTGAAGCTTTCTTT. Translation gives CASSDRNTEAFF.

CDR3 loop: CASSLGVDIASGANVLTF. As DNA, the CDR3 is TGTGCCAGCAGCTTGGGGGTGGACATCGCCTCTGGGGCCAACGTCCTGACTTTC. V is TRBV5-4 and J is TRBJ2-6; D might be TRBD1 (5 bases). V shed 0 bases and J shed 0 bases, with 13 bases lying between them. CDR3 length: 18 residues. Germline CDR1 SGHNT, CDR2 YYREEE (reference sequence).

This clone was observed a handful of times. The chain combines TRBV4-1 with TRBJ2-2; 10 bases are shared with TRBD2. CDR1 and CDR2 (germline): MGHRA, YSYEKL. The CDR3 length is 17 residues. The V and J ends lost 4 bases and 5 bases, in that order; junction bases with no gene match: 10. The CDR3 DNA is TGCGCCAGCAGCCGCCCAAGAGGACTAGCGGTGACCGGGGAGCTGTTTTTT. This codes for CASSRPRGLAVTGELFF.

The chain is built from TRBV7-2 and TRBJ1-1; D is unresolved. V shed 4 bases and J shed 5 bases, with 11 bases lying between them. Germline CDR1 is SGHTA and CDR2 is FQGNSA. The length of the CDR3 is 13 residues. CDR3 amino acids: CASSSRDWTEAFF. The CDR3 coding sequence is TGTGCCAGCAGCTCGAGGGATTGGACTGAAGCTTTCTTT.

The V call is TRBV29-1, the J call TRBJ1-1; 7 positions match TRBD1. The junction had 7 bases not matched to a gene; V was cut back by 5 bases and J by 4 bases. Per the germline V gene, CDR1 is SQVTM and CDR2 is ANQGSEA. The CDR3 covers 13 residues. For the CDR3, the DNA is TGCAGCGTTAGCACAGGGGTGAGCACTGAAGCTTTCTTT. It yields the protein CSVSTGVSTEAFF.